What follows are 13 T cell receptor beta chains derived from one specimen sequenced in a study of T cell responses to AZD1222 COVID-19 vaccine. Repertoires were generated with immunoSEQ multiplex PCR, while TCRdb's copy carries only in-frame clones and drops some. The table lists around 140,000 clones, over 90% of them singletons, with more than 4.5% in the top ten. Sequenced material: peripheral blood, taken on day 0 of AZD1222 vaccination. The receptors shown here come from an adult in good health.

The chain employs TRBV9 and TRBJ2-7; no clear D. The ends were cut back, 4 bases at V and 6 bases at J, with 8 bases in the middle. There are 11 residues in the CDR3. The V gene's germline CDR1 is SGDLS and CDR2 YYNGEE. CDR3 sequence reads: CASSQDGEQYF. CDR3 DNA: TGTGCCAGCAGCCAGGACGGCGAGCAGTACTTC.

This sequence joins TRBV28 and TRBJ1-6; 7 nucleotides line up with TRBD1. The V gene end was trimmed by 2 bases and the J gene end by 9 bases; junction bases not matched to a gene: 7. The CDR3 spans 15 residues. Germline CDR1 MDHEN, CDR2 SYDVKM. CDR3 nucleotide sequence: TGTGCCAGCAGTTTAGGGAGGGACAGACGTTCACCCCTCCACTTT. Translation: CASSLGRDRRSPLHF.

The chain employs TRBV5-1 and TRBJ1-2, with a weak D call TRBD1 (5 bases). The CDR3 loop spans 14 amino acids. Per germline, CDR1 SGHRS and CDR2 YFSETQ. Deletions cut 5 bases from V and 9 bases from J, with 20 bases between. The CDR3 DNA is TGCGCCAGCAGTCTCAAAGGTGGGCAGGGCCGCTACACCTTC. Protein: CASSLKGGQGRYTF.

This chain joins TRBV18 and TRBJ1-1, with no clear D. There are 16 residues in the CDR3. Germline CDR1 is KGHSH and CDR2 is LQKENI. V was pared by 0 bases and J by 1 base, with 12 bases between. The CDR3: CASSPPLPFGNTEAFF. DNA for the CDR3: TGTGCCAGCTCACCACCGCTACCCTTTGGGAACACTGAAGCTTTCTTT. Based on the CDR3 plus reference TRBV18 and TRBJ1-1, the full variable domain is NAGVMQNPRHLVRRRGQEARLRCSPMKGHSHVYWYRQLPEEGLKFMVYLQKENIIDESGMPKERFSAEFPKEGPSILRIQQVVRGDSAAYFCASSPPLPFGNTEAFFGQGTRLTVV.

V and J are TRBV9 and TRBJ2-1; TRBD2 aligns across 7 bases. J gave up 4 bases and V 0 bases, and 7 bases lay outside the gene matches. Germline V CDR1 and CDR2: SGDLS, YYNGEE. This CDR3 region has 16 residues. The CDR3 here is CASSVGRQRGYNEQFF. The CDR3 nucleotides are TGTGCCAGCAGCGTAGGTCGCCAGCGGGGTTACAATGAGCAGTTCTTC.

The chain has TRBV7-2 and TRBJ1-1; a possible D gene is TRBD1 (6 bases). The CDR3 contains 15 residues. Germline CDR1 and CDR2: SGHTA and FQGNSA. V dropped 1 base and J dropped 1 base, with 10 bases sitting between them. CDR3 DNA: TGTGCCAGCAGCTTAGTCGGGGGCGGGAACACTGAAGCTTTCTTT. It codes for CASSLVGGGNTEAFF. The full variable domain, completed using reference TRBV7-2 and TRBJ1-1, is GAGVSQSPSNKVTEKGKDVELRCDPISGHTALYWYRQSLGQGLEFLIYFQGNSAPDKSGLPSDRFSAERTGGSVSTLTIQRTQQEDSAVYLCASSLVGGGNTEAFFGQGTRLTVV.

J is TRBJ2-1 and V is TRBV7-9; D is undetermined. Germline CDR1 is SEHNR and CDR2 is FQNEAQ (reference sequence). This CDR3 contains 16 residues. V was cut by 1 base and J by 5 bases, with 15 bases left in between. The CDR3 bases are TGTGCCAGCAGCTTAGTATCTTGGACGGAGCACAATGAGCAGTTCTTC. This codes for CASSLVSWTEHNEQFF. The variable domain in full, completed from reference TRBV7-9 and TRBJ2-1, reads DTGVSQNPRHKITKRGQNVTFRCDPISEHNRLYWYRQTLGQGPEFLTYFQNEAQLEKSRLLSDRFSAERPKGSFSTLEIQRTEQGDSAMYLCASSLVSWTEHNEQFFGPGTRLTVL.

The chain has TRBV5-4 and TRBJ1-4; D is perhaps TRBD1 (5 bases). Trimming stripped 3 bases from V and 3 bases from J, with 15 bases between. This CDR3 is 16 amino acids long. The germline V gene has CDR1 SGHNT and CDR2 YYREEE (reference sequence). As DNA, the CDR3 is TGTGCCAGCAGCTCAGCCGCCGGGACGTCTAATGAAAAACTGTTTTTT. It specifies CASSSAAGTSNEKLFF.

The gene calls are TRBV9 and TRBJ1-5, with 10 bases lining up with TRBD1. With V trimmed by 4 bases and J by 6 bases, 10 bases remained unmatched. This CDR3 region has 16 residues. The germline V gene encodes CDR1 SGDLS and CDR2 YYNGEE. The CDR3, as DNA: TGTGCCAGCAGCCCAGGAATAGGACAGGGGGGTCAGCCCCAGCATTTT. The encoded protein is CASSPGIGQGGQPQHF.

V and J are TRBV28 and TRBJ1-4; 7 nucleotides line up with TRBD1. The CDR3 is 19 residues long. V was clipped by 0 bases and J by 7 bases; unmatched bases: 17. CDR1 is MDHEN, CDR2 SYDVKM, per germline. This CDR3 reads CASSLCGDSLWPPFEKLFF. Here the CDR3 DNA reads TGTGCCAGCAGTTTATGTGGGGACAGTCTTTGGCCCCCATTTGAAAAACTGTTTTTT.

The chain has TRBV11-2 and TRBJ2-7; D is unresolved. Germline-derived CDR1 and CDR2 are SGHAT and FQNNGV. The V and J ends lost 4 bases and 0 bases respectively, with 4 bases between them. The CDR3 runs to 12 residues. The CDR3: CASSWDSYEQYF. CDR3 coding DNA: TGTGCCAGCAGCTGGGACTCCTACGAGCAGTACTTC.

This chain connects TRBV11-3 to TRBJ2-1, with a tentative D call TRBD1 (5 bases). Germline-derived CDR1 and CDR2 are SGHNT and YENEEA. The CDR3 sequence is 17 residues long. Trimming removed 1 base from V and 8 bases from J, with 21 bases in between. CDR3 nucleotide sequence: TGTGCCAGCAGCTTAGGTGTTAGTCTTGCAGGGAACCATGAGCAGTTCTTC. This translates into CASSLGVSLAGNHEQFF.

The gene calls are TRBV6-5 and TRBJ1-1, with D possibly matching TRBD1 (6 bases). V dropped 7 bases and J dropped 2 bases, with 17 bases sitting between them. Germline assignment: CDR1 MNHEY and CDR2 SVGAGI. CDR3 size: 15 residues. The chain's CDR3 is CASITGGGLNTEAFF. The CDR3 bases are TGTGCCAGCATAACTGGGGGGGGGCTTAACACTGAAGCTTTCTTT.